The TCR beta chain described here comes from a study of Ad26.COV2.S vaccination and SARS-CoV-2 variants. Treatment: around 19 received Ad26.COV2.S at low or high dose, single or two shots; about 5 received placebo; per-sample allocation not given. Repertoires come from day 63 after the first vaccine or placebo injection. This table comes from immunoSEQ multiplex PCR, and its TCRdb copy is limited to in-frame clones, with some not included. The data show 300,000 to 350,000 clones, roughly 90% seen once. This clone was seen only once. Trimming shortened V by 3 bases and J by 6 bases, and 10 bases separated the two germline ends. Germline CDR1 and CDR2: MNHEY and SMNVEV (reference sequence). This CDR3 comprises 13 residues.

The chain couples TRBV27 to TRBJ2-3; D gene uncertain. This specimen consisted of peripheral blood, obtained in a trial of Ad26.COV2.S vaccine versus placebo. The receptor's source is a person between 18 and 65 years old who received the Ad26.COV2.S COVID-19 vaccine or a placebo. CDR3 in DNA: TGTGCCAGCAGTTTTCTGGCTAGGGATACGCAGTATTTT. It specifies CASSFLARDTQYF.